This T cell receptor (beta chain) was documented in a study of shared clonotypes between healthy human individuals. Whole-study findings and limits: All-four-donor shared clonotypes had higher generation probabilities than non-shared clonotypes did. The expectation was that sequencing depth would affect clonotype sharing among donors.

The method was immunoSEQ multiplex PCR; TCRdb's version includes in-frame clones alone and lacks a portion of them. The data hold around 2,000,000 clones, with about 93% observed a single time. To note about this clone: The antigen remains undetermined.

Selected positively for CCR7 and CD45RO-negative, naive CD8 cells excluded terminally differentiated effector memory CD45RA+ cells. V lost 5 bases and J lost 7; bases outside the gene matches: 5. CDR1 is SGHVS and CDR2 is FNYEAQ in the germline V gene. CDR3 size: 14 residues. Sequencing was done on a sample of naive CD8+ T cells from PBMCs. The V gene is TRBV7-6, the J gene TRBJ2-2, with 9 bases fitting TRBD1. The origin of this receptor is a man between 18 and 35 years old in good health. Some clones in this sample may be carry-over from other donors' samples. As DNA, the CDR3 is TGTGCCAGCAGCCCGGACAGGGGAATCGGGGAGCTGTTTTTT. Translated, it gives CASSPDRGIGELFF.